This entry lists 27 T cell receptor beta chains sequenced from one sample in a study of shared clonotypes between healthy human individuals. Clones were read by immunoSEQ multiplex PCR, and TCRdb kept only the in-frame ones, dropping some. The sample shows hundreds of thousands of clones, around 80% of them seen only once. Sequenced material: PBMCs. The receptors stem from a woman between 40 and 55 years old in good health. Some clones in this sample may be carry-over from other donors' samples.

The chain joins TRBV11-2 to TRBJ2-7, with D unresolved. The CDR3 runs to 15 residues. The V and J ends lost 5 bases and 4 bases respectively, with 18 bases between them. Germline CDR1 SGHAT, CDR2 FQNNGV. The CDR3 region is CASSLQPRSEYEQYF. DNA of the CDR3: TGTGCCAGCAGCCTCCAACCCAGGTCGGAATACGAGCAGTACTTC.

The chain carries TRBV5-1 and TRBJ1-2; 7 bases agree with TRBD1. Germline CDR1 reads SGHRS; CDR2 reads YFSETQ. The J segment lost 3 bases and the V segment lost 0 bases, leaving 2 bases of the junction unmatched. This CDR3 has 14 amino acids. CDR3 coding DNA: TGCGCCAGCAGCTTGGAGGGGGCTGACTATGGCTACACCTTC. Translation: CASSLEGADYGYTF.

The gene calls are TRBV6-6 and TRBJ1-3; 9 nucleotides align to TRBD1. After removal of 2 bases from V and 8 bases from J, the junction contained 7 bases not matched to a gene. The CDR3 is 15 residues long. Germline V gene data show CDR1 as MNHNY and CDR2 as SVGAGI (reference sequence). The CDR3 spells CASSYASGQGYTIYF. Written as DNA, the CDR3 is TGTGCCAGCAGTTACGCGTCGGGACAGGGATACACCATATATTTT.

The genes are TRBV4-1 and TRBJ2-5; 11 bases are shared with TRBD2. The CDR3 consists of 19 residues. Germline V lookup: CDR1 MGHRA, CDR2 YSYEKL. The trim removed 1 base at V and 0 bases at J, leaving 10 bases unmatched. The CDR3, as DNA: TGCGCCAGCAGCCAAGGGACTAGCGGGCTACGAGGCAACCAAGAGACCCAGTACTTC. Its translation: CASSQGTSGLRGNQETQYF.

On this clone: The germline gene is not matched at one end of the junction; a read error may be the cause. The chain employs TRBV6-6 and TRBJ2-6; D is uncertain. This CDR3 is built from 8 residues. Germline CDR1 and CDR2: MNHNY and SVGAGI (reference sequence). CDR3 DNA: TGTGCCAGCCCAGACCGCCCCTGG. This gives the protein CASPDRPW.

The genes are TRBV30 and TRBJ1-5; the D is unclear. The germline gives CDR1 GTSNPN, CDR2 SVGIG (reference sequence). V shed 1 base and J shed 0 bases, with 10 bases lying between them. CDR3 size: 15 residues. CDR3 sequence reads: CAWSARVNSNQPQHF. The CDR3 nucleotides are TGTGCCTGGAGTGCCAGAGTTAATAGCAATCAGCCCCAGCATTTT. Filled out from reference TRBV30 and TRBJ1-5, the complete variable domain reads SQTIHQWPATLVQPVGSPLSLECTVEGTSNPNLYWYRQAAGRGLQLLFYSVGIGQISSEVPQNLSASRPQDRQFILSSKKLLLSDSGFYLCAWSARVNSNQPQHFGDGTRLSIL.

The chain couples TRBV7-2 to TRBJ1-1; the D gene is possibly TRBD1 (5 bases). Germline lookup yields CDR1 SGHTA and CDR2 FQGNSA. This CDR3 is built from 12 residues. V lost 5 bases and J 10 bases, leaving 14 bases between the germline ends. The CDR3 loop reads CASSRVGVGAFF. CDR3 in DNA: TGTGCCAGCAGCCGGGTGGGGGTCGGAGCTTTCTTT.

Only one count was recorded for this clone. The J gene is TRBJ1-1, the V gene TRBV28; D remains ambiguous. The germline CDR1 and CDR2 sequences are MDHEN and SYDVKM. V was cut by 3 bases and J by 3 bases, with 8 bases left in between. The CDR3 has 13 residues. CDR3 nucleotides: TGTGCCAGCAGTTTTGCCCGAGACACTGAAGCTTTCTTT. This codes for CASSFARDTEAFF.

This clone was seen more than once but under ten times. This chain links TRBV4-2 with TRBJ1-4; TRBD1 matches 8 bases. Trimming at V came to 1 base and at J to 0 bases, leaving 7 bases not matched to a gene. Per the germline V gene, CDR1 is LGHNA and CDR2 is YNFKEQ. The CDR3 is made up of 18 amino acids. The CDR3 protein is CASSQGQGWVATNEKLFF. CDR3 coding DNA: TGTGCCAGCAGCCAAGGACAGGGGTGGGTTGCAACTAATGAAAAACTGTTTTTT.

The rearrangement uses TRBV4-2 and TRBJ2-7; D may be TRBD1 (6 bases). The germline V and J ends were trimmed by 4 bases and 2 bases, with 12 bases remaining between them. The CDR3 runs to 14 residues. Germline V gene lookup returns CDR1 LGHNA and CDR2 YNFKEQ. CDR3 DNA: TGTGCCAGCAGCCGGGAACAGGGTCCCTACGAGCAGTACTTC. Its translation is CASSREQGPYEQYF.

The chain joins TRBV18 to TRBJ2-2, with 9 positions matching TRBD1. CDR1 is KGHSH and CDR2 is LQKENI in the germline V gene. CDR3 length equals 15 residues. V lost 6 bases to trimming and J lost 4 bases; unmatched junction nucleotides: 6. The CDR3 reads CASSLSTGGTGELFF. As DNA, the CDR3 is TGTGCCAGCTCGCTTTCGACAGGGGGCACCGGGGAGCTGTTTTTT.

The chain employs TRBV21-1 and TRBJ1-5; the table's TRBD1 call for D was not verified on the DNA. TRBV21-1 is recorded as a pseudogene. The CDR3 length is 12 residues. The CDR3 DNA sequence: TGTGCCAGAAAGACAGGCAATCAGCCCCAGCATTTT. This gives the protein CARKTGNQPQHF.

CDR3 sequence (DNA): TGTGCCAGCAGTGGCGGACTAGCGGGTTATGAGCAGTTCTTC. Amino acids: CASSGGLAGYEQFF. The V and J genes are TRBV27 and TRBJ2-1, with 11 bases that match TRBD2. Per the germline V gene, CDR1 is MNHEY and CDR2 is SMNVEV (reference sequence). The trim removed 5 bases at V and 8 bases at J, leaving 5 bases unmatched. The CDR3 covers 14 residues.

For this clone: At one end, the junction sequence differs from germline, possibly due to a read error. The chain recombines TRBV10-2 with TRBJ2-7; 7 bases fit TRBD2. CDR3 size: 13 residues. Germline CDR1 reads WSHSY; CDR2 reads SAAADI. This CDR3 is CASSEIWREHENF. The CDR3 DNA reads as TGCGCCAGCAGTGAGATTTGGCGGGAGCACGAGAATTTC.

J is TRBJ2-3 and V is TRBV28, with TRBD2 matching 9 bases. The CDR3 consists of 14 residues. CDR1 is MDHEN, CDR2 SYDVKM, per germline. After removal of 6 bases from V and 4 bases from J, the junction contained 5 bases not matched to a gene. The CDR3 nucleotides are TGTGCCAGCAGCCCCGGGACTAGCCCAGATACGCAGTATTTT. Encoded protein: CASSPGTSPDTQYF.

The chain employs TRBV5-4 and TRBJ2-2; D is possibly TRBD2 (5 bases). Trimming removed 5 bases at V and 5 bases at J, with 10 bases between. Per germline, CDR1 SGHNT and CDR2 YYREEE (reference sequence). The CDR3 runs to 13 residues. The CDR3 spells CASRSVATGELFF. The CDR3 bases are TGTGCCAGCAGGTCCGTAGCGACCGGGGAGCTGTTTTTT.

This CDR3 reads CAISDLLAGGYNEQFF. CDR3 DNA: TGTGCCATCAGTGATCTACTAGCGGGAGGCTACAATGAGCAGTTCTTC. The chain carries TRBV10-3 and TRBJ2-1; 12 positions agree with TRBD2. V lost 3 bases, J lost 3 bases, and 3 bases stayed unmatched. The length of the CDR3 is 16 residues. Germline V gives CDR1 ENHRY, CDR2 SYGVKD.

The V gene is TRBV28, the J gene TRBJ2-3; 9 bases match TRBD2. CDR1 is MDHEN, CDR2 SYDVKM, per germline. The CDR3 is 18 residues long. Trimming cost V 6 bases and J 0 bases; bases outside gene matches: 13. CDR3 loop: CASRTRDIGLASTDTQYF. For the CDR3, the DNA is TGTGCCAGCAGGACCCGGGACATCGGACTAGCGAGCACAGATACGCAGTATTTT.

The CDR3 nucleotides read TGTGCCAGCAGTAAAGCGGCTAACTCCTACGAGCAGTACTTC. Translated, it gives CASSKAANSYEQYF. The chain links TRBV6-6 to TRBJ2-7; weak D call: TRBD2 (5 bases). The CDR3 length is 14 residues. Germline loops: CDR1 MNHNY, CDR2 SVGAGI (reference sequence). V shed 5 bases and J shed 0 bases, with 11 bases lying between them.

This clone was observed a single time. The chain employs TRBV9 and TRBJ2-2; possible D gene TRBD2, 5 bases. CDR1 and CDR2 (germline): SGDLS, YYNGEE. V was trimmed by 6 bases and J by 4 bases, leaving 7 bases between them. The CDR3 is made up of 12 amino acids. CDR3 amino acids: CASTRGTGELFF. CDR3 in DNA: TGTGCCAGCACCCGGGGCACCGGGGAGCTGTTTTTT.

The chain combines TRBV5-5 with TRBJ2-5; 8 bases map to TRBD1. Looked up from germline, CDR1 is SGHKS and CDR2 is YYEKEE (reference sequence). The CDR3 covers 14 residues. Trimming at V came to 4 bases and at J to 5 bases, leaving 7 bases not matched to a gene. CDR3 in amino acids: CASSDPTGVETQYF. As DNA, the CDR3 is TGTGCCAGCAGCGACCCGACAGGGGTGGAGACCCAGTACTTC.

The chain employs TRBV7-9 and TRBJ2-3, with unresolved D. The CDR3 sequence is 17 residues long. The V and J ends lost 5 bases and 2 bases respectively, with 20 bases between them. CDR1 SEHNR and CDR2 FQNEAQ come from the germline V gene (reference sequence). CDR3 sequence: CASSQKPSEAPTDTQYF. Here the CDR3 DNA reads TGTGCCAGCAGCCAGAAGCCGAGCGAGGCCCCCACAGATACGCAGTATTTT.

The rearrangement uses TRBV27 and TRBJ2-7, with D unresolved. There are 14 residues in the CDR3. V was clipped by 3 bases and J by 0 bases, with 9 bases between them. In germline, CDR1 is MNHEY, CDR2 SMNVEV (reference sequence). The CDR3 spells CASSFGPSSYEQYF. DNA for the CDR3: TGTGCCAGCAGTTTTGGGCCGAGCTCCTACGAGCAGTACTTC.

The gene calls are TRBV28 and TRBJ2-7; 9 positions match TRBD2. Germline loops: CDR1 MDHEN, CDR2 SYDVKM. CDR3 length: 14 amino acids. Unmatched junction bases numbered 7, after V lost 7 bases and J lost 3 bases. The CDR3 here is CASTLAGEGYEQYF. The CDR3 nucleotides read TGTGCCAGCACCTTAGCGGGGGAAGGCTACGAGCAGTACTTC.

Note on this clone: It is likely a read error: a sequence one base away is far more abundant. This chain uses TRBV6-1 with TRBJ2-5; tentatively, D is TRBD2 (5 bases). There are 13 residues in the CDR3. CDR1 and CDR2 (germline): MNHNS, SASEGT. With 6 bases removed from V and 11 bases from J, the gap between germline ends came to 19 bases. CDR3 loop: CASRSLGDYGQYF. The CDR3 DNA reads as TGTGCCAGCAGAAGCCTTGGAGACTACGGGCAGTACTTC.

The rearrangement joins TRBV27 to TRBJ1-5; 8 bases are shared with TRBD1. The CDR3 length is 14 residues. CDR1 and CDR2 from the germline V gene are MNHEY and SMNVEV (reference sequence). The V segment lost 4 bases and the J segment 4 bases; nucleotides outside the gene matches: 3. CDR3: CASSYRDRNQPQHF. CDR3 nucleotides: TGTGCCAGCAGTTACCGGGACAGGAATCAGCCCCAGCATTTT.

The chain has TRBV4-3 and TRBJ2-1, with 11 bases fitting TRBD2. CDR3 size: 15 residues. V lost 2 bases and J lost 7; bases outside the gene matches: 4. Germline loops: CDR1 LGHNA, CDR2 YSLEER. Here the CDR3 DNA reads TGCGCCAGCAGCCAATCGGCTAGCGGGAGGAATGAGCAGTTCTTC. As protein: CASSQSASGRNEQFF.